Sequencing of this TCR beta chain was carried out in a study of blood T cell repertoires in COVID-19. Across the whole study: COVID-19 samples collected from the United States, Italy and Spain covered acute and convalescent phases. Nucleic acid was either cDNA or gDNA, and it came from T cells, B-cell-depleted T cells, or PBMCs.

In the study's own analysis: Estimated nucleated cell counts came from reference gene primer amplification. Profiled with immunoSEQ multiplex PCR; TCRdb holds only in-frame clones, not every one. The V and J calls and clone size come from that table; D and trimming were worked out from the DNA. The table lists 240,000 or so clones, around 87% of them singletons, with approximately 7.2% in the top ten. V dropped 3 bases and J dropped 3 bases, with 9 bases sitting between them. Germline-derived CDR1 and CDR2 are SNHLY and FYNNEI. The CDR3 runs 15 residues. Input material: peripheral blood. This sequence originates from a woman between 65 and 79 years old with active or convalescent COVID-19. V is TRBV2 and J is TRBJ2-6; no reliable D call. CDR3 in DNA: TGTGCCAGCAGTGATTTGGGCTTTGGGGCCAACGTCCTGACTTTC. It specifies CASSDLGFGANVLTF.